Following are 23 T cell receptor beta chains from one sample sequenced in a study of T cell responses to AZD1222 COVID-19 vaccine (dated by TCRdb to about 2021). The time point label, read with the paper, signifies: baseline before first vaccination. The library relied on the immunoSEQ multiplex PCR assay. In TCRdb, the immuneACCESS table is reduced to in-frame sequences with V and J assigned. These tables do not hold every clone; where another copy was compared, an unresolved V gene accounts for under half, and the others remain unexplained. Recorded for this sample are approximately 110,000 clones; around 90% of them occurred a single time. Approximately 4.5% of the sample goes to the ten largest clones. The sequenced sample was peripheral blood, obtained on day 0 of AZD1222 vaccination. The receptor set was obtained from an adult in good health.

J is TRBJ2-1 and V is TRBV4-1, with no clear D. The CDR3 is 11 amino acids. Germline CDR1 is MGHRA and CDR2 is YSYEKL. The V end was cut by 7 bases, the J end by 5 bases, with 6 bases between. The CDR3, as DNA: TGCGCCAGCAACCTAGACAATGAGCAGTTCTTC. Its translation is CASNLDNEQFF.

This chain connects TRBV28 to TRBJ1-6, with TRBD1 matching 8 bases. Germline V gene data show CDR1 as MDHEN and CDR2 as SYDVKM. The CDR3 consists of 16 residues. V gave up 6 bases and J gave up 4 bases; unmatched junction bases: 8. This CDR3 is CASSPGGLRYNSPLHF. The CDR3 region has the DNA TGTGCCAGCAGCCCAGGGGGCTTAAGGTATAATTCACCCCTCCACTTT.

The rearrangement uses TRBV6-5 and TRBJ1-2; 8 bases fit TRBD1. With V trimmed by 4 bases and J by 7 bases, 14 bases remained unmatched. The CDR3 is made up of 16 amino acids. CDR1 and CDR2 from the germline V gene are MNHEY and SVGAGI. The CDR3 here is CASSSSAPQGVGGYTF. CDR3 coding DNA: TGTGCCAGCAGTTCTTCAGCGCCACAGGGGGTCGGTGGCTACACCTTC.

V gene TRBV11-3 combines with J gene TRBJ2-3; either TRBD1 or TRBD2 may fit D (5 bases each). V was pared by 3 bases and J by 5 bases, with 9 bases between. CDR1 and CDR2 from the germline V gene are SGHNT and YENEEA. This CDR3 region has 13 residues. CDR3 sequence: CASSFGTQDTQYF. CDR3 in DNA: TGTGCCAGCAGCTTCGGGACCCAAGATACGCAGTATTTT.

The chain combines TRBV12-3 or TRBV12-4 with TRBJ1-2; no definite D call. V gave up 6 bases and J gave up 4 bases, with 12 bases separating them. The CDR3 covers 13 residues. CDR3 DNA: TGTGCCAGCAGCCCGGGTCAATCCTATGGCTACACCTTC. It codes for CASSPGQSYGYTF.

The V gene is TRBV5-1, the J gene TRBJ1-5; no clear D gene. Germline CDR1 is SGHRS and CDR2 is YFSETQ. This CDR3 has 14 amino acids. The germline V and J ends were trimmed by 0 bases and 7 bases, with 11 bases remaining between them. The CDR3 reads CASSLAGEGQPQHF. Here the CDR3 DNA reads TGCGCCAGCAGCTTGGCCGGAGAAGGGCAGCCCCAGCATTTT.

The J gene is TRBJ2-2, the V gene TRBV29-1, with D perhaps assigned TRBD1 or TRBD2 (5 bases each). Trimming pared 7 bases from V and 7 bases from J, leaving 10 bases between. In germline, CDR1 is SQVTM, CDR2 ANQGSEA. This CDR3 has 11 residues. CDR3 amino acids: CSGGSFGELFF. In DNA form, the CDR3 reads TGCAGCGGGGGGTCGTTCGGGGAGCTGTTTTTT.

This clone was observed a handful of times. J is TRBJ1-2 and V is TRBV28; TRBD1 is a possible D gene (5 bases). CDR1 MDHEN and CDR2 SYDVKM come from the germline V gene. The CDR3 length is 14 residues. V was shortened by 1 base and J by 6 bases, with 12 bases between the two germline ends. CDR3 in DNA: TGTGCCAGCAGTTTATCGTTGGACACTCATGGCTACACCTTC. Translation gives CASSLSLDTHGYTF.

The chain uses TRBV6-2 or TRBV6-3 and TRBJ2-7, with 9 nucleotides matching TRBD2. The CDR3 loop spans 15 amino acids. V was pared by 5 bases and J by 7 bases, with 12 bases of the junction left unmatched. Germline V lookup: CDR1 MNHEY, CDR2 SVGEGT. The CDR3 protein is CASSPYSAGGAEQYF. The CDR3 DNA follows: TGTGCCAGCAGTCCCTACTCGGCGGGAGGGGCTGAGCAGTACTTC.

The V call is TRBV5-1, the J call TRBJ2-1, with unresolved D. The CDR3 has 14 amino acids. The V gene lost 3 bases and the J gene lost 1 base, with 8 bases spanning the gap. Germline-derived CDR1 and CDR2 are SGHRS and YFSETQ. In nucleotides, the CDR3 is TGCGCCAGCAGCTCCTCATCGTCCTACAATGAGCAGTTCTTC. Encoded protein: CASSSSSSYNEQFF.

J is TRBJ1-6 and V is TRBV6-2 or TRBV6-3, with D possibly being TRBD1 (5 bases). The germline V gene encodes CDR1 MNHEY and CDR2 SVGEGT. Trimming cost V 3 bases and J 7 bases, with 16 bases left between them. The CDR3 extends over 16 amino acids. The CDR3 DNA sequence: TGTGCCAGCAGTTATCAGAAGGGTGGGGGGAATTCACCCCTCCACTTT. Residues: CASSYQKGGGNSPLHF.

The sample holds one count of this clone. This chain uses TRBV29-1 with TRBJ1-2; tentative D call: TRBD1 (5 bases). Looked up from germline, CDR1 is SQVTM and CDR2 is ANQGSEA. V was trimmed by 7 bases and J by 13 bases, leaving 22 bases between them. The CDR3 loop spans 12 amino acids. CDR3: CSARWEGTGLTF. The CDR3 DNA reads TGCAGCGCTCGATGGGAAGGGACTGGCCTCACCTTC.

V usage is TRBV10-1 and J usage is TRBJ2-1, with 10 nucleotides matching TRBD2. Germline trimming cut 5 bases from V and 9 bases from J; bases unmatched to any gene: 4. The CDR3 totals 13 residues. Germline V gene data show CDR1 as WNHNN and CDR2 as SYGVQD (reference sequence). The CDR3 nucleotides read TGCGCCAGCAGTTCTAGCGGGAGAGCTGAGCAGTTCTTC. Its translation: CASSSSGRAEQFF.

J is TRBJ2-2 and V is TRBV10-1; TRBD1 aligns across 7 bases. Losses at the gene ends were 4 bases for V and 0 bases for J; bases not matched to a gene: 5. Germline loops: CDR1 WNHNN, CDR2 SYGVQD (reference sequence). The CDR3 sequence is 16 residues long. The CDR3 here is CASSARQGANTGELFF. CDR3 bases: TGCGCCAGCAGTGCTCGACAGGGCGCGAACACCGGGGAGCTGTTTTTT.

The chain recombines TRBV28 with TRBJ2-3, with 9 nucleotides matching TRBD2. CDR3 length: 15 amino acids. Germline V gives CDR1 MDHEN, CDR2 SYDVKM. V dropped 3 bases and J dropped 5; count of bases not matched to a gene: 6. In DNA form, the CDR3 reads TGTGCCAGCAGTTTTGCTAGCGGGACACAAGATACGCAGTATTTT. Protein product: CASSFASGTQDTQYF.

V gene TRBV5-4 combines with J gene TRBJ2-7; D is unresolved. The V end lost 4 bases, the J end lost 6 bases, and 11 bases lay between the germline ends. CDR3 size: 12 residues. Germline CDR1 SGHNT, CDR2 YYREEE (reference sequence). The CDR3 DNA sequence: TGTGCCAGCAGCCATGGACCGGCCGAGCAGTACTTC. It codes for CASSHGPAEQYF.

The chain carries TRBV5-1 and TRBJ2-5; maybe TRBD1 (6 bases). Per the germline V gene, CDR1 is SGHRS and CDR2 is YFSETQ. CDR3 length equals 14 residues. The V end lost 0 bases, the J end lost 2 bases, and 8 bases lay between the germline ends. The DNA of the CDR3 is TGCGCCAGCAGCTTGGTAGGGGGACAAGAGACCCAGTACTTC. Protein product: CASSLVGGQETQYF.

The chain uses TRBV9 and TRBJ1-3; D may be TRBD1 (5 bases). CDR3 length equals 14 residues. Trimming pared 2 bases from V and 0 bases from J, leaving 6 bases between. CDR1 SGDLS and CDR2 YYNGEE come from the germline V gene. The CDR3 coding sequence is TGTGCCAGCAGCGTTGGGACCTCTGGAAACACCATATATTTT. This sequence encodes CASSVGTSGNTIYF. The full variable domain, rest sourced from reference TRBV9 and TRBJ1-3, is DSGVTQTPKHLITATGQRVTLRCSPRSGDLSVYWYQQSLDQGLQFLIQYYNGEERAKGNILERFSAQQFPDLHSELNLSSLELGDSALYFCASSVGTSGNTIYFGEGSWLTVV.

The chain is built from TRBV19 and TRBJ1-2; D gene uncertain. Per the germline V gene, CDR1 is LNHDA and CDR2 is SQIVND (reference sequence). Trimming took 1 base from V and 3 from J, leaving 9 bases between them. The CDR3 totals 14 residues. The CDR3 sequence: CASSIGNSYYGYTF. The CDR3 DNA reads as TGTGCCAGTAGTATAGGAAACAGCTACTATGGCTACACCTTC.

CDR3 sequence reads: CASGEGVLYGYTF. Here the CDR3 DNA reads TGTGCCAGCGGGGAGGGGGTGCTCTATGGCTACACCTTC. The rearrangement joins TRBV28 to TRBJ1-2; a weak D match, TRBD1 (6 bases). In germline, CDR1 is MDHEN, CDR2 SYDVKM. The CDR3 loop spans 13 amino acids. Between the trimmed V and J ends, which lost 8 bases and 4 bases, there was a span of 14 bases.

The V gene is TRBV5-4, the J gene TRBJ1-1; 7 bases agree with TRBD1. V was pared by 0 bases and J by 0 bases, with 5 bases of the junction left unmatched. Germline assignment: CDR1 SGHNT and CDR2 YYREEE (reference sequence). This CDR3 comprises 16 residues. The CDR3 spells CASSLGGQPMNTEAFF. The CDR3 DNA follows: TGTGCCAGCAGCTTGGGGGGACAGCCTATGAACACTGAAGCTTTCTTT.

The chain links TRBV28 to TRBJ1-4; D is perhaps TRBD1 (5 bases). CDR1 is MDHEN and CDR2 is SYDVKM in the germline V gene. V gave up 10 bases and J gave up 4 bases, with 13 bases separating them. The CDR3 consists of 13 residues. The CDR3 is CATIDSYNEKLFF. The CDR3 DNA is TGTGCCACCATCGACAGCTATAATGAAAAACTGTTTTTT.

This clone was counted a single time. The rearrangement joins TRBV18 to TRBJ1-1, with D uncertain. Germline lookup yields CDR1 KGHSH and CDR2 LQKENI. The CDR3 is made up of 14 amino acids. The V end was cut by 3 bases, the J end by 7 bases, with 15 bases between. The chain's CDR3 is CASSPWSGLFEAFF. For the CDR3, the DNA is TGTGCCAGCTCACCGTGGTCAGGTCTGTTTGAAGCTTTCTTT.